These 21 T cell receptor beta chains were all obtained from the same sample, sequenced in a study of T-cell reconstitution after alpha-beta-depleted transplantation in children. As it was prepared, the TCRbeta library received unique molecular identifiers. TCRdb processed the PCR reads anew with MiXCR; each CDR3 protein has one entry. The table lists around 420,000 distinct CDR3 sequences, 15% to 20% of them singletons. This material consisted of PBMCs, mostly from graft donor cells, taken 360 days after TCRalphabeta/CD19-depleted stem cell transplant. The receptor source for this set is a boy less than two years old who had a stem cell transplant for Wiskott-Aldrich syndrome, so the T cells may come from the graft donor.

The V call is TRBV29-1, the J call TRBJ2-5; D could derive from TRBD1 or TRBD2 (5 bases each). CDR1 is SQVTM and CDR2 is ANQGSEA in the germline V gene. The CDR3 runs to 13 residues. V shed 6 bases and J shed 0 bases, with 11 bases lying between them. The CDR3 loop is CSVTGTDQETQYF. Written as DNA, the CDR3 is TGCAGCGTGACCGGGACGGACCAAGAGACCCAGTACTTC.

Only a few counts were recorded for this clonotype. The chain carries TRBV27 and TRBJ2-7, with 7 bases matching TRBD1. Germline assignment: CDR1 MNHEY and CDR2 SMNVEV (reference sequence). V was pared by 6 bases and J by 4 bases, with 6 bases of the junction left unmatched. This CDR3 spans 13 amino acids. CDR3 sequence: CASSFIQGYEQYF. The DNA for the CDR3 is TGTGCCAGCAGCTTCATACAGGGGTACGAGCAGTACTTC.

This rearrangement joins TRBV3-1 to TRBJ1-1, with D hard to call. This CDR3 has 16 residues. The germline V gene encodes CDR1 LGHDT and CDR2 YNNKEL (reference sequence). V was shortened by 2 bases and J by 2 bases, with 15 bases between the two germline ends. The CDR3 DNA is TGTGCCAGCAGCCAAACGGCCGGGTTCCGCAACACTGAAGCTTTCTTT. Its protein is CASSQTAGFRNTEAFF. The variable domain in full, completed from reference TRBV3-1 and TRBJ1-1, reads DTAVSQTPKYLVTQMGNDKSIKCEQNLGHDTMYWYKQDSKKFLKIMFSYNNKELIINETVPNRFSPKSPDKAHLNLHINSLELGDSAVYFCASSQTAGFRNTEAFFGQGTRLTVV.

This clonotype was seen only a few times. J is TRBJ2-7 and V is TRBV5-1, with D hard to call. V was trimmed by 0 bases and J by 2 bases, leaving 12 bases between them. Per the germline V gene, CDR1 is SGHRS and CDR2 is YFSETQ. The CDR3 covers 15 residues. For the CDR3, the DNA is TGCGCCAGCAGCTTGGAACGCGCGGCCACCTACGAGCAGTACTTC. Its translation is CASSLERAATYEQYF. The variable domain in full, with the rest retrieved from reference TRBV5-1 and TRBJ2-7, is KAGVTQTPRYLIKTRGQQVTLSCSPISGHRSVSWYQQTPGQGLQFLFEYFSETQRNKGNFPGRFSGRQFSNSRSEMNVSTLELGDSALYLCASSLERAATYEQYFGPGTRLTVT.

V and J are TRBV24-1 and TRBJ2-2, with D uncertain. Germline V gives CDR1 KGHDR, CDR2 SFDVKD. The ends were cut back, 7 bases at V and 0 bases at J, with 11 bases in the middle. This CDR3 contains 15 residues. The CDR3 loop reads CATRGDTSNTGELFF. The CDR3 DNA reads TGTGCCACCAGAGGAGACACTTCGAACACCGGGGAGCTGTTTTTT.

The chain couples TRBV15 to TRBJ2-5; D possibly corresponds to TRBD2 (5 bases). CDR3 length equals 16 residues. Deletions cut 0 bases from V and 0 bases from J, with 11 bases between. Germline V gene data show CDR1 as LNHNV and CDR2 as YYDKDF (reference sequence). CDR3 protein: CATSRDYGEDQETQYF. The CDR3 DNA is TGTGCCACCAGCAGAGACTACGGGGAAGACCAAGAGACCCAGTACTTC.

This clonotype was picked up a small number of times. This sequence joins TRBV7-9 and TRBJ2-6; D not certain. V lost 1 base and J lost 0, with 13 bases in between. The germline gives CDR1 SEHNR, CDR2 FQNEAQ (reference sequence). The CDR3 has 18 residues. CDR3 DNA: TGTGCCAGCAGCTTAGGTAGACTGCGCGGCTCTGGGGCCAACGTCCTGACTTTC. Translated: CASSLGRLRGSGANVLTF.

This clonotype was observed a few times. Here the CDR3 reads CASSERGQYEQYF. The CDR3 DNA reads as TGTGCCAGCAGTGAAAGGGGCCAGTACGAGCAGTACTTC. This rearrangement joins TRBV6-1 to TRBJ2-7; perhaps TRBD1 as D (5 bases). The germline CDR1 and CDR2 sequences are MNHNS and SASEGT. CDR3 size: 13 residues. Trimming removed 2 bases from V and 4 bases from J, with 9 bases in between.

This clonotype was seen only a few times. The chain carries TRBV20-1 and TRBJ2-5; 7 nucleotides match TRBD1. Germline V CDR1 and CDR2: DFQATT, SNEGSKA (reference sequence). This CDR3 has 12 residues. V gave up 5 bases and J gave up 7 bases; unmatched junction bases: 7. In nucleotides, the CDR3 is TGCAGTGCTTCAGGGGGTTACGGGACCCAGTACTTC. Its translation is CSASGGYGTQYF.

This clonotype turned up a few times. The rearrangement links TRBV7-2 to TRBJ2-7; 13 nucleotides line up with TRBD2. The CDR3 runs 14 residues. Germline assignment: CDR1 SGHTA and CDR2 FQGNSA. The V and J ends lost 6 bases and 6 bases, in that order; junction bases with no gene match: 5. The CDR3 DNA sequence: TGTGCCAGCAGTTCAACTAGCGGGAGGGTCGAGCAGTACTTC. It translates to CASSSTSGRVEQYF. The whole variable domain, remainder taken from reference TRBV7-2 and TRBJ2-7, is GAGVSQSPSNKVTEKGKDVELRCDPISGHTALYWYRQSLGQGLEFLIYFQGNSAPDKSGLPSDRFSAERTGGSVSTLTIQRTQQEDSAVYLCASSSTSGRVEQYFGPGTRLTVT.

The sample holds a few counts of this clonotype. The genes are TRBV7-9 and TRBJ1-4; possible D gene TRBD1, 5 bases. The germline V gene encodes CDR1 SEHNR and CDR2 FQNEAQ (reference sequence). V lost 5 bases, J lost 12 bases, and 16 bases lay in between. The CDR3 length is 13 residues. CDR3: CASSDTSGNELFF. The CDR3 DNA sequence: TGTGCCAGCAGCGACACTTCAGGGAACGAACTGTTTTTT.

This clonotype was detected a few times. The rearrangement uses TRBV29-1 and TRBJ1-2, with TRBD1 matching 8 bases. Germline loops: CDR1 SQVTM, CDR2 ANQGSEA. There are 13 residues in the CDR3. The chain's CDR3 is CTTDRGKNYGYTF. For the CDR3, the DNA is TGCACCACTGACAGGGGAAAAAACTATGGCTACACCTTC.

This clonotype appeared many times. This sequence joins TRBV12-3 or TRBV12-4 and TRBJ2-1, with 9 nucleotides matching TRBD1. This CDR3 is 15 amino acids long. V lost 3 bases, J lost 7 bases, and 7 bases stayed unmatched. The CDR3 nucleotides read TGTGCCAGCAGTTTCGAGGACAGGGGAACAAATGAGCAGTTCTTC. Translation gives CASSFEDRGTNEQFF.

This clonotype came up a few times. The chain is built from TRBV25-1 and TRBJ2-7, with D perhaps matching TRBD1 (5 bases). This CDR3 is 12 amino acids long. The V and J ends lost 4 bases and 3 bases respectively, with 7 bases between them. In germline, CDR1 is MGHDK, CDR2 SYGVNS. CDR3 bases: TGTGCCAGCAGTGGGGGCCACTACGAGCAGTACTTC. It yields the protein CASSGGHYEQYF.

The table lists this clonotype with many counts. The chain employs TRBV12-3 or TRBV12-4 and TRBJ1-1, with TRBD1 matching 7 bases. The CDR3 is 13 residues long. V shed 3 bases, J shed 11 bases, and the junction held 9 bases outside the gene matches. The CDR3 bases are TGTGCCAGCAGTTTTGGACAGGTCCCTCACGCTTTCTTT. This codes for CASSFGQVPHAFF.

J is TRBJ2-6 and V is TRBV10-3; D gene ambiguous. The CDR3 is 12 residues long. The germline gives CDR1 ENHRY, CDR2 SYGVKD. V was shortened by 10 bases and J by 1 base, with 5 bases between the two germline ends. CDR3 bases: TGTGCCAGGGCATCTGGGGCCAACGTCCTGACTTTC. It codes for CARASGANVLTF.

Only a few counts were recorded for this clonotype. V usage is TRBV5-5 and J usage is TRBJ1-1; D is ambiguous. Looked up from germline, CDR1 is SGHKS and CDR2 is YYEKEE (reference sequence). The CDR3 loop spans 15 amino acids. V lost 4 bases to trimming and J lost 5 bases, with 18 bases between them. CDR3 nucleotide sequence: TGTGCCAGCAGCCTGAGGGCCGGACCTGGGACTGAAGCTTTCTTT. Translating gives CASSLRAGPGTEAFF.

V and J are TRBV14 and TRBJ1-1, with 8 bases lining up with TRBD1. V lost 4 bases and J lost 3; bases outside the gene matches: 7. The CDR3 contains 15 residues. Germline CDR1 and CDR2: SGHDN and FVKESK. The CDR3 region is CASSRDRYFYTEAFF. In DNA form, the CDR3 reads TGTGCCAGCAGCCGGGACAGGTACTTTTACACTGAAGCTTTCTTT.

This chain uses TRBV7-8 with TRBJ2-7; possibly TRBD1 or TRBD2 for D (5 bases each). Germline lookup yields CDR1 SGHVS and CDR2 FQNEAQ. Between the trimmed V and J ends, which lost 1 base and 2 bases, there was a span of 12 bases. The CDR3 has 15 amino acids. In DNA, the CDR3 is TGTGCCAGCAGCTTAGTTGGGGGAGTCCCCTACGAGCAGTACTTC. Its translation: CASSLVGGVPYEQYF.

The sample holds a few counts of this clonotype. The chain recombines TRBV10-3 with TRBJ2-5, with D tentatively TRBD2 (5 bases). The CDR3 length is 13 residues. Germline CDR1 and CDR2: ENHRY and SYGVKD. V lost 8 bases to trimming and J lost 6 bases, with 16 bases between them. The DNA of the CDR3 is TGTGCCATCCGTAGCGAAACCCGAAAGACCCAGTACTTC. This sequence encodes CAIRSETRKTQYF.

V is TRBV2 and J is TRBJ1-1; 8 bases match TRBD1. The J segment lost 2 bases and the V segment lost 6 bases, leaving 5 bases of the junction unmatched. CDR1 and CDR2 (germline): SNHLY, FYNNEI. The CDR3 has 14 residues. The CDR3 sequence: CASSRQGRNTEAFF. DNA of the CDR3: TGTGCCAGCAGCCGACAGGGGCGCAACACTGAAGCTTTCTTT.